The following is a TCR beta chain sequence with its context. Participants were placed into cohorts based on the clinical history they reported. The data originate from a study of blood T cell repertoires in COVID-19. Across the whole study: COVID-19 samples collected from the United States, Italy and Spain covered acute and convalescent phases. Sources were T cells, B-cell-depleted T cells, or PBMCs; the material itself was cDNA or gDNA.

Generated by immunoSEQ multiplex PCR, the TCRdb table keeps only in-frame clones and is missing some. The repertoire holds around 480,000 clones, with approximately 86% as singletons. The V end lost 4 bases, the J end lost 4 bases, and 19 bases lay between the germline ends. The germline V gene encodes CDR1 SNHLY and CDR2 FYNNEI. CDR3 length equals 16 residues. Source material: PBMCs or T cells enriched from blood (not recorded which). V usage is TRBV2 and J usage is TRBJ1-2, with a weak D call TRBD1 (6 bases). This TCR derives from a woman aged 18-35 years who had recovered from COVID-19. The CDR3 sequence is CASSGGRGGRGYGYTF. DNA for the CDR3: TGTGCCAGCAGTGGGGGGCGTGGAGGAAGGGGCTATGGCTACACCTTC.